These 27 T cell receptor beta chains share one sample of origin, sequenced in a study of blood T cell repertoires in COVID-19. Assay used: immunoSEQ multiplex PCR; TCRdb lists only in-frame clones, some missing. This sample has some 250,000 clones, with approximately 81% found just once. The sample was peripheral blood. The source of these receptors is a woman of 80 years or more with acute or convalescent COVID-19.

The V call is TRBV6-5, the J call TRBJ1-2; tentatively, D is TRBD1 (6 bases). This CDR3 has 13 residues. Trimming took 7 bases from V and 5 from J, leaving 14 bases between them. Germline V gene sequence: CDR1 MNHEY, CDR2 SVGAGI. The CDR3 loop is CASTSTGLYGYTF. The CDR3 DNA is TGTGCCAGCACTTCGACAGGCCTATATGGCTACACCTTC.

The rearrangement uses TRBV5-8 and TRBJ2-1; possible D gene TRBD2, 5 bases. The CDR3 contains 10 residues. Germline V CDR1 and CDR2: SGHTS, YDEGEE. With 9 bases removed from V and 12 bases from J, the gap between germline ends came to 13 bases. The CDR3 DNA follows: TGTGCCAACGGATACGGGGTGCAGTTCTTC. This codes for CANGYGVQFF.

CDR3 nucleotides: TGTGCCAGTAGTATCCGGTCCGCAGGGAGCACAGATACGCAGTATTTT. As protein: CASSIRSAGSTDTQYF. The chain uses TRBV19 and TRBJ2-3; the D gene is possibly TRBD1 (5 bases). The CDR3 is made up of 16 amino acids. Germline-derived CDR1 and CDR2 are LNHDA and SQIVND (reference sequence). V gave up 3 bases and J gave up 0 bases, with 13 bases separating them.

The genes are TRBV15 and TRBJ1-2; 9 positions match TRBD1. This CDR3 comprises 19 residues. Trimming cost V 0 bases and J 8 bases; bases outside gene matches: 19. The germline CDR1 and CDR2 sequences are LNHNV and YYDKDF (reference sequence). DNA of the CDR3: TGTGCCACCAGCAGAGATTTCAATAGGGGACAGGGTGGTTATAACGGCTACACCTTC. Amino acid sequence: CATSRDFNRGQGGYNGYTF.

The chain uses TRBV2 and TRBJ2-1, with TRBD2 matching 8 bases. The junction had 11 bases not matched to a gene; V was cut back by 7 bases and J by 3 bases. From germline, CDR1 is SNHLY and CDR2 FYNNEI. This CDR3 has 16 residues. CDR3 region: CASTPWGSGNYNEQFF. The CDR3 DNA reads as TGTGCCAGCACTCCCTGGGGTAGCGGGAACTACAATGAGCAGTTCTTC.

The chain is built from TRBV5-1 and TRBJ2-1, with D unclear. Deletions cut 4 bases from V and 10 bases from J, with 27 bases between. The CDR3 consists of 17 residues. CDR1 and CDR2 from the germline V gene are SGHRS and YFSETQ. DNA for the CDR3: TGCGCCAGCAGCCCGCTCCTATATGGCCGCCCCAGCGAGGAGCAGTTCTTC. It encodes CASSPLLYGRPSEEQFF.

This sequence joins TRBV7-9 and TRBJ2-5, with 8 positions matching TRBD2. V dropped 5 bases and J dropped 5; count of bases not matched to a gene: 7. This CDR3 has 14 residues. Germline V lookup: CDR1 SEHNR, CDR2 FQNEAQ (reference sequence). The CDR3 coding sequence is TGTGCCAGCAGCACCCGGGGGGGTTGGGAGACCCAGTACTTC. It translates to CASSTRGGWETQYF.

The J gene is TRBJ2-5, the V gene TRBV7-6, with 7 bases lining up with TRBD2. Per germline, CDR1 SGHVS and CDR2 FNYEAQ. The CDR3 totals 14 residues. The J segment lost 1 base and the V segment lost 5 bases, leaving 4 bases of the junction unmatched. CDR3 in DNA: TGTGCCAGCAGCGTCGGGACTACCCAAGAGACCCAGTACTTC. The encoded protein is CASSVGTTQETQYF.

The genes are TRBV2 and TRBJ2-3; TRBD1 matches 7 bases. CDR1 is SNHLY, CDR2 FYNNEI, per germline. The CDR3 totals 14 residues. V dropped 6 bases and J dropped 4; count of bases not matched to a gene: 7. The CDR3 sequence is CASRGTVSADTQYF. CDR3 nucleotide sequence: TGTGCCAGCAGAGGGACAGTTTCGGCAGATACGCAGTATTTT.

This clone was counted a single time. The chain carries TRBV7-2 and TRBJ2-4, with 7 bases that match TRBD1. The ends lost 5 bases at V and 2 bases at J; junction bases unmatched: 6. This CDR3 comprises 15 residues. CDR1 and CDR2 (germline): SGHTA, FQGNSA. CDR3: CASSQGGASKNIQYF. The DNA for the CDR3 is TGTGCCAGCAGCCAAGGGGGCGCTTCCAAAAACATTCAGTACTTC.

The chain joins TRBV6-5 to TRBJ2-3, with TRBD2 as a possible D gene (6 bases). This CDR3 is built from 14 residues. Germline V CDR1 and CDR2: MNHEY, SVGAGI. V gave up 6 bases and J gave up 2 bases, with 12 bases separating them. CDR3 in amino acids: CASSARGTTDTQYF. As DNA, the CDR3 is TGTGCCAGCAGCGCTCGGGGGACCACAGATACGCAGTATTTT.

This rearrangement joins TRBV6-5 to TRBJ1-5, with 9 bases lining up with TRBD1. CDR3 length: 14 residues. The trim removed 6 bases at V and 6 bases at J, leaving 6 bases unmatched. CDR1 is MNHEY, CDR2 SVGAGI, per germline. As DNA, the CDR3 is TGTGCCAGCAGCATACAGGGGGCGGGTCAGCCCCAGCATTTT. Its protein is CASSIQGAGQPQHF.

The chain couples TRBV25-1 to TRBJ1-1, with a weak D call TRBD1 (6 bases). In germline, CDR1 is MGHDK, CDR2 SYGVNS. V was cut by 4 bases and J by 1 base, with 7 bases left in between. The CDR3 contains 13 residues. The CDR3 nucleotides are TGTGCCAGCAGTGCCAGGGGGAACACTGAAGCTTTCTTT. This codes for CASSARGNTEAFF.

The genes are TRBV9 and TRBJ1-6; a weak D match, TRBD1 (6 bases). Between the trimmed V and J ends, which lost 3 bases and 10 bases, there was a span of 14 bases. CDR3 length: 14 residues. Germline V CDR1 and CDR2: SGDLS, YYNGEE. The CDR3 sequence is CASSDQGFQSPLHF. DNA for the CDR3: TGTGCCAGCAGCGACCAGGGGTTTCAATCACCCCTCCACTTT.

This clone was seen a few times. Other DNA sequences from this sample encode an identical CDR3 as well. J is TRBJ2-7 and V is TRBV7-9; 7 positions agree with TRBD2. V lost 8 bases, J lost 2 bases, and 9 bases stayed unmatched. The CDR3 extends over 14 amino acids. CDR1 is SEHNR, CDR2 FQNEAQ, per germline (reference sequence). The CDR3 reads CASSRGGLAYEQYF. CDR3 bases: TGTGCCAGCTCTCGCGGGGGACTCGCCTACGAGCAGTACTTC. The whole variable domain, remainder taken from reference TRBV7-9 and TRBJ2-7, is DTGVSQNPRHKITKRGQNVTFRCDPISEHNRLYWYRQTLGQGPEFLTYFQNEAQLEKSRLLSDRFSAERPKGSFSTLEIQRTEQGDSAMYLCASSRGGLAYEQYFGPGTRLTVT.

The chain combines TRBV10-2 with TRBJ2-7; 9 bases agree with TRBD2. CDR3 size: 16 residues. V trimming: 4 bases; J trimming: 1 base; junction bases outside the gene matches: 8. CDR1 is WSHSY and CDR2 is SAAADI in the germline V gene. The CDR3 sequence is CASSGVSGSSSYEQYF. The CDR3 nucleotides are TGCGCCAGCAGTGGGGTTAGCGGGAGTAGTTCCTACGAGCAGTACTTC.

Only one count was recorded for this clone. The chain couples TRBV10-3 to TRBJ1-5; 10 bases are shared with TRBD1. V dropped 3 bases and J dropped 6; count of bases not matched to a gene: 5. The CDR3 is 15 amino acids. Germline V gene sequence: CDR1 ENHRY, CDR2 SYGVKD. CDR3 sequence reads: CAISDGTGVSQPQHF. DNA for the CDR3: TGTGCCATCAGTGATGGGACAGGGGTGAGTCAGCCCCAGCATTTT.

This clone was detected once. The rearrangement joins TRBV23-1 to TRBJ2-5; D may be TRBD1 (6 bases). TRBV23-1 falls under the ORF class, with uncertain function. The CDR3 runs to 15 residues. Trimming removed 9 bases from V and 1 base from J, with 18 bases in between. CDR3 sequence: CARDSRGYSQETQYF. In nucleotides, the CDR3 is TGCGCCAGGGATTCTAGGGGGTACTCCCAAGAGACCCAGTACTTC.

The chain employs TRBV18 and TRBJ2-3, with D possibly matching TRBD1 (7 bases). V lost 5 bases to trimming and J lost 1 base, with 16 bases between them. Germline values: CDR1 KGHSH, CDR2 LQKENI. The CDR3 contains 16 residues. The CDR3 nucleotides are TGTGCCAGCTCAGAATTCGCGGGACAGCGCACAGATACGCAGTATTTT. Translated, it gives CASSEFAGQRTDTQYF. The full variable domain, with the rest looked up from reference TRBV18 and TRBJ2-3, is NAGVMQNPRHLVRRRGQEARLRCSPMKGHSHVYWYRQLPEEGLKFMVYLQKENIIDESGMPKERFSAEFPKEGPSILRIQQVVRGDSAAYFCASSEFAGQRTDTQYFGPGTRLTVL.

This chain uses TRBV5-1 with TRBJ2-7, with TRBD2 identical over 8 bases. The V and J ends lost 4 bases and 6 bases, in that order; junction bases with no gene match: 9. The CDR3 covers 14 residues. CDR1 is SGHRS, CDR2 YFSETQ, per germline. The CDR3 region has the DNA TGCGCCAGCAGCGAGAGCGGGGGTTCTACCGAGCAGTACTTC. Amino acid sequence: CASSESGGSTEQYF. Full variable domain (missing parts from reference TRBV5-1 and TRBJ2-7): KAGVTQTPRYLIKTRGQQVTLSCSPISGHRSVSWYQQTPGQGLQFLFEYFSETQRNKGNFPGRFSGRQFSNSRSEMNVSTLELGDSALYLCASSESGGSTEQYFGPGTRLTVT.

The DNA of the CDR3 is TGCGCCAGCAGCTTACGGTACTCCAATGAGCAGTTCTTC. Protein sequence: CASSLRYSNEQFF. This chain joins TRBV5-1 and TRBJ2-1; D remains unclear. V lost 2 bases and J 6 bases, leaving 9 bases between the germline ends. This CDR3 is built from 13 residues. In germline, CDR1 is SGHRS, CDR2 YFSETQ. Based on the CDR3 plus reference TRBV5-1 and TRBJ2-1, the full variable domain is KAGVTQTPRYLIKTRGQQVTLSCSPISGHRSVSWYQQTPGQGLQFLFEYFSETQRNKGNFPGRFSGRQFSNSRSEMNVSTLELGDSALYLCASSLRYSNEQFFGPGTRLTVL.

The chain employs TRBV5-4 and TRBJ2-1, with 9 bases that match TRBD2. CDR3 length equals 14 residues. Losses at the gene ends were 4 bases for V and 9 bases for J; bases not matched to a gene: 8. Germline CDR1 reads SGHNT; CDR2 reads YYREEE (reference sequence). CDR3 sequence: CASSAGGYRGEQFF. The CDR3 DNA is TGTGCCAGCAGCGCGGGAGGGTATCGGGGTGAGCAGTTCTTC.

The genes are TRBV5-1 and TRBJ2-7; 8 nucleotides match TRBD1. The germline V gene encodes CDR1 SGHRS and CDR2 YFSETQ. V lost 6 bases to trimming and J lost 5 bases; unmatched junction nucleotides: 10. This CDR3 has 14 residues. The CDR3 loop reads CASKFGQGAHEQYF. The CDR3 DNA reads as TGCGCCAGCAAATTCGGTCAGGGGGCCCACGAGCAGTACTTC.

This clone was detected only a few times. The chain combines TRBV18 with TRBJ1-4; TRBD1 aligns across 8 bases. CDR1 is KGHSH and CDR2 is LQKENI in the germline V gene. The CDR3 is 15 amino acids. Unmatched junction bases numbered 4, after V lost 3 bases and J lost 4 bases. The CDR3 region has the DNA TGTGCCAGCTCACCTCGACAGGGGCGTAATGAAAAACTGTTTTTT. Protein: CASSPRQGRNEKLFF.

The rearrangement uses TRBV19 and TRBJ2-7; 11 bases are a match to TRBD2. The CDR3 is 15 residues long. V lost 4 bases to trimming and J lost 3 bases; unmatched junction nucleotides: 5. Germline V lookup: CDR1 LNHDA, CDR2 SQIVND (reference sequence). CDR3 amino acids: CASSTGLAGIYEQYF. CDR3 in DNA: TGTGCCAGTAGTACCGGACTAGCGGGCATCTACGAGCAGTACTTC.

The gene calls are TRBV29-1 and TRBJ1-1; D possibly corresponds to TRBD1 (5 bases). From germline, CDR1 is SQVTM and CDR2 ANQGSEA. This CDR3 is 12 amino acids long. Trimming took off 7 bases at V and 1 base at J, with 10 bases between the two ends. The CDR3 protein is CSGGARNTEAFF. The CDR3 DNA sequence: TGCAGCGGGGGCGCGAGGAACACTGAAGCTTTCTTT.

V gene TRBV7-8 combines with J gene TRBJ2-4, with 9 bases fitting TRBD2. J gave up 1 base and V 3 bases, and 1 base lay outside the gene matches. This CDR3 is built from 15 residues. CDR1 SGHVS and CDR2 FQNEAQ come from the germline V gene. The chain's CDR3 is CASSLTSGAKNIQYF. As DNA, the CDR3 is TGTGCCAGCAGCTTGACTAGCGGTGCCAAAAACATTCAGTACTTC. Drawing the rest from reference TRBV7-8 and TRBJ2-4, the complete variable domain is GAGVSQSPRYKVAKRGQDVALRCDPISGHVSLFWYQQALGQGPEFLTYFQNEAQLDKSGLPSDRFFAERPEGSVSTLKIQRTQQEDSAVYLCASSLTSGAKNIQYFGAGTRLSVL.